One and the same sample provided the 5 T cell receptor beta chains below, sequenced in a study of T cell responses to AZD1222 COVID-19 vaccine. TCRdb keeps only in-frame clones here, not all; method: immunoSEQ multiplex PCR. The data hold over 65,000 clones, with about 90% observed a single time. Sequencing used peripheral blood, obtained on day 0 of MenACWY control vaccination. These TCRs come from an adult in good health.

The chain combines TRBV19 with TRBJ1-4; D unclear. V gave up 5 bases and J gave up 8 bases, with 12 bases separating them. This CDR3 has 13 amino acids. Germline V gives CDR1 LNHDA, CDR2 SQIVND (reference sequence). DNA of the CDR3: TGTGCCAGTAGTTCGGGGATATACGAAAAACTGTTTTTT. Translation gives CASSSGIYEKLFF.

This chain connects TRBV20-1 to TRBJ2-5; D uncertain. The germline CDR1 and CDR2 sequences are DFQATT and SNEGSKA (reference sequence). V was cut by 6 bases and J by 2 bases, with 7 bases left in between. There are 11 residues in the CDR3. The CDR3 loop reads CSAIYQETQYF. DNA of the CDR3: TGCAGTGCAATATATCAAGAGACCCAGTACTTC.

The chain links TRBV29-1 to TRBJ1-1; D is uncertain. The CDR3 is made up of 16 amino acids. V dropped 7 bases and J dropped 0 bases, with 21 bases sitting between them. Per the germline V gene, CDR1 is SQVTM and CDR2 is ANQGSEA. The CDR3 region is CSAMRPGRQLNTEAFF. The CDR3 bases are TGCAGCGCCATGAGGCCGGGTCGGCAGTTGAACACTGAAGCTTTCTTT. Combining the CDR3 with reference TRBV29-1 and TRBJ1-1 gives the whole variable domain SAVISQKPSRDICQRGTSLTIQCQVDSQVTMMFWYRQQPGQSLTLIATANQGSEATYESGFVIDKFPISRPNLTFSTLTVSNMSPEDSSIYLCSAMRPGRQLNTEAFFGQGTRLTVV.

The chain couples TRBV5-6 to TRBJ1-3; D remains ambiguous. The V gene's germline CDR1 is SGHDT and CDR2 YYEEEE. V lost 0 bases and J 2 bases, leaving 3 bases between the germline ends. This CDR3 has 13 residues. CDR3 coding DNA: TGTGCCAGCAGCTTGGGGGCTGGAAACACCATATATTTT. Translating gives CASSLGAGNTIYF.

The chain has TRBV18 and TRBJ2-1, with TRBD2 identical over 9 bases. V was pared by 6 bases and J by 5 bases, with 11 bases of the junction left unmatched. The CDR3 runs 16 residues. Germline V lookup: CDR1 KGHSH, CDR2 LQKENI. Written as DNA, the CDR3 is TGTGCCAGCTCCTCGACCCTAATAGCGGGGGACAATGAGCAGTTCTTC. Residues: CASSSTLIAGDNEQFF. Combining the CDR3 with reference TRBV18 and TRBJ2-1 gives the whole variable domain NAGVMQNPRHLVRRRGQEARLRCSPMKGHSHVYWYRQLPEEGLKFMVYLQKENIIDESGMPKERFSAEFPKEGPSILRIQQVVRGDSAAYFCASSSTLIAGDNEQFFGPGTRLTVL.